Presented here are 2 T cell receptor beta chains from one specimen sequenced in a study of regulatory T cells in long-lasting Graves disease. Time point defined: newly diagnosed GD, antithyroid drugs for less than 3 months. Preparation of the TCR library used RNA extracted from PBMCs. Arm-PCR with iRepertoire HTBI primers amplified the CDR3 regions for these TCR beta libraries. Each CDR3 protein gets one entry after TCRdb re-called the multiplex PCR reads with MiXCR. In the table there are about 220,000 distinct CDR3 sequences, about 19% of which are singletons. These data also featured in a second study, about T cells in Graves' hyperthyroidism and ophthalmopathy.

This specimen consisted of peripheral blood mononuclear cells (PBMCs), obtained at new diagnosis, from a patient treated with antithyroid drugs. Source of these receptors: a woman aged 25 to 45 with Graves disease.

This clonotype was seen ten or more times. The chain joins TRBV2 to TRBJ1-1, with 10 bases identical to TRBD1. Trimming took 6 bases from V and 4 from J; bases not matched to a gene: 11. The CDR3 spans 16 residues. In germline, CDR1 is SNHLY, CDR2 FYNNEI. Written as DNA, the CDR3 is TGTGCCAGCAGGGCTACCGGGACAGGGGTCGCCACTGAAGCTTTCTTT. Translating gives CASRATGTGVATEAFF. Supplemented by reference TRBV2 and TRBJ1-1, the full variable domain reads EPEVTQTPSHQVTQMGQEVILRCVPISNHLYFYWYRQILGQKVEFLVSFYNNEISEKSEIFDDQFSVERPDGSNFTLKIRSTKLEDSAMYFCASRATGTGVATEAFFGQGTRLTVV.

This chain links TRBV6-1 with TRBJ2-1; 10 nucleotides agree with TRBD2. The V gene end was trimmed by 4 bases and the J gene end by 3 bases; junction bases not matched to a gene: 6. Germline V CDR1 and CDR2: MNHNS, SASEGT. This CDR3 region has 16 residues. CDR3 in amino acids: CASSANLAGGYNEQFF. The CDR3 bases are TGTGCCAGCAGTGCGAATTTAGCGGGAGGCTACAATGAGCAGTTCTTC.